This T cell receptor beta chain was documented in a study of CD8+ T cells in alopecia areata. Whole-study findings and limits: Especially in alopecia totalis/universalis, lesional scalp showed greater clonality than normal scalp did.

Specified treatment: oral pan-JAK inhibitor, 5-10 mg twice daily. Regarding this clone: Its antigen is not known.

Trimming shortened V by 0 bases and J by 0 bases, and 7 bases separated the two germline ends. The CDR3 sequence is 14 residues long. CDR1 and CDR2 (germline): SGHRS, YFSETQ. After isolation, RNA underwent reverse transcription to generate cDNA as the sequencing template. Assay: immunoSEQ multiplex PCR; the TCRdb copy retains only in-frame clones and omits some. The sample yields some 190,000 clones, 66% seen once. The chain uses TRBV5-1 and TRBJ2-7, with no clear D. The receptor comes from a human donor with alopecia areata. This material consisted of CD4+ T cells sorted from blood, taken between weeks 43 and 45, from a patient treated with tofacitinib. CDR3 in DNA: TGCGCCAGCAGCTTGGAACGAAACTCCTACGAGCAGTACTTC. Amino acids: CASSLERNSYEQYF.